This T cell receptor (beta chain) was documented in a study of blood T cell repertoires in COVID-19. Authors' processing steps: Counts of nucleated cells, estimated from reference gene primer amplification, were obtained. Assay: immunoSEQ multiplex PCR; the TCRdb copy retains only in-frame clones and omits some. The V and J calls and clone size come from that table; D and trimming were worked out from the DNA. Among 200,000 to 300,000 clones listed, about 83% were seen once. This clone occurred once. Sequencing was carried out using peripheral blood. This clonotype was sampled from a human donor in a cohort sampled during active COVID-19.

Written as DNA, the CDR3 is TGTGCCAGCAGTTCAAACTCAGGCCGGCAGCCCCAGCATTTT. It is translated as CASSSNSGRQPQHF. The chain combines TRBV28 with TRBJ1-5; no definite D call. Trimming stripped 4 bases from V and 7 bases from J, with 14 bases between. The germline gives CDR1 MDHEN, CDR2 SYDVKM. This CDR3 contains 14 residues.